Below, one T cell receptor (beta chain) is given with its context. Its cognate antigen has yet to be identified. No clone much larger than this one lies a single base away; base qualities are absent. The protocol used for the library was the immunoSEQ multiplex PCR assay. TCRdb re-hosts the immuneACCESS table, in-frame sequences only. Its copies lack some clones; in the studies checked, an unresolved V gene accounts for under half of them, and the cause for the rest is not known. The sample yields roughly 370,000 clones; roughly 90% were counted once. 5% to 8% of the sample goes to the ten largest clones. CDR1 and CDR2 were assigned from the germline V gene as SGHRS and YFSETQ. Trimmed from V: 3 bases; trimmed from J: 4 bases; junction bases lacking a gene match: 13. Inclusive of the bounding cysteine and phenylalanine, the CDR3 is 18 residues long. CDR3 DNA is the only sequence kept; it has 54 bases, read in frame from the first base.

The data were obtained in a study of control samples from healthy donors and cancer patients (dated by TCRdb to the early 2020s). Sequencing was performed on PBMCs. This TCR was sampled from a man aged 40-49 years with head and neck cancer. The chain is made from TRBV5-1 and TRBJ2-6; the central 7 bases match TRBD1. The encoded CDR3 is CASSSGQTSFGGANVLTF. The nucleotides read TGCGCCAGCAGCTCGGGACAGACCTCCTTCGGGGGGGCCAACGTCCTGACTTTC.